This passage covers 24 T cell receptor beta chains from one sample sequenced in a study of blood T cell repertoires in COVID-19. Clones were read by immunoSEQ multiplex PCR, and TCRdb kept only the in-frame ones, dropping some. In the table there are around 70,000 clones, around 87% of which are singletons. The sample consisted of peripheral blood. Receptors were obtained from a human donor in a cohort sampled during active COVID-19.

The V gene is TRBV7-8, the J gene TRBJ1-2; 7 bases are shared with TRBD1. CDR3 length: 14 amino acids. Germline V gene lookup returns CDR1 SGHVS and CDR2 FQNEAQ. With 1 base clipped from V and 6 bases from J, the junction kept 5 bases outside the gene matches. The DNA of the CDR3 is TGTGCCAGCAGCTTAGAGGCCAGGGGGGATGGCTACACCTTC. Translated, it gives CASSLEARGDGYTF. The full variable domain, in which reference TRBV7-8 and TRBJ1-2 provide the parts outside the CDR3, is GAGVSQSPRYKVAKRGQDVALRCDPISGHVSLFWYQQALGQGPEFLTYFQNEAQLDKSGLPSDRFFAERPEGSVSTLKIQRTQQEDSAVYLCASSLEARGDGYTFGSGTRLTVV.

The count of this clone is one. The V gene is TRBV29-1, the J gene TRBJ2-1; tentatively, D is TRBD2 (6 bases). This CDR3 region has 12 residues. Trimming cost V 1 base and J 8 bases, with 9 bases left between them. In germline, CDR1 is SQVTM, CDR2 ANQGSEA. In DNA form, the CDR3 reads TGCAGCGTTGAAGGCGGGACCGATGAGCAGTTCTTC. This translates into CSVEGGTDEQFF.

This chain joins TRBV5-1 and TRBJ2-7, with D possibly TRBD2 on 5 matching bases. V was pared by 0 bases and J by 4 bases, with 11 bases between. CDR1 SGHRS and CDR2 YFSETQ come from the germline V gene. The CDR3 runs to 14 residues. The CDR3 coding sequence is TGCGCCAGCAGCTTGGGGGGAAGCGGATACGAGCAGTACTTC. This codes for CASSLGGSGYEQYF.

This clone was found once. The chain is built from TRBV5-6 and TRBJ2-5; D remains unclear. The germline V and J ends were trimmed by 1 base and 5 bases, with 12 bases remaining between them. The CDR3 sequence is 14 residues long. The V gene's germline CDR1 is SGHDT and CDR2 YYEEEE. Here the CDR3 DNA reads TGTGCCAGCAGCTTGATACCCACCCGGGAGACCCAGTACTTC. Its translation is CASSLIPTRETQYF.

V and J are TRBV5-1 and TRBJ2-5; 13 bases agree with TRBD2. The germline CDR1 and CDR2 sequences are SGHRS and YFSETQ. This CDR3 spans 18 amino acids. J gave up 5 bases and V 2 bases, and 12 bases lay outside the gene matches. The CDR3, as DNA: TGCGCCAGCAGCTTAGGGACTAGCGGGGTCCCGCCGGGGGAGACCCAGTACTTC. Protein product: CASSLGTSGVPPGETQYF.

This chain connects TRBV7-7 to TRBJ2-1, with D maybe TRBD2 (5 bases). The V gene lost 0 bases and the J gene lost 0 bases, with 6 bases spanning the gap. The CDR3 consists of 15 residues. Germline-derived CDR1 and CDR2 are SSHAT and FNYEAQ (reference sequence). Here the CDR3 reads CASSLAGSSYNEQFF. The CDR3, as DNA: TGTGCCAGCAGCTTAGCGGGGAGCTCCTACAATGAGCAGTTCTTC.

The rearrangement links TRBV6-5 to TRBJ2-3; a possible D gene is TRBD2 (5 bases). V lost 8 bases to trimming and J lost 0 bases, with 9 bases between them. The CDR3 spans 13 residues. Germline values: CDR1 MNHEY, CDR2 SVGAGI. The CDR3 protein is CASGADSTDTQYF. The CDR3 DNA follows: TGTGCCAGCGGAGCGGATAGCACAGATACGCAGTATTTT.

The rearrangement uses TRBV7-2 and TRBJ2-7; TRBD2 agrees at 8 bases. Germline assignment: CDR1 SGHTA and CDR2 FQGNSA. Losses at the gene ends were 0 bases for V and 3 bases for J; bases not matched to a gene: 7. This CDR3 is built from 16 residues. Here the CDR3 reads CASSLASAGGGYEQYF. The CDR3 DNA sequence: TGTGCCAGCAGCTTAGCGTCGGCGGGGGGCGGCTACGAGCAGTACTTC.

V usage is TRBV2 and J usage is TRBJ1-6; D unclear. CDR3 length equals 13 residues. The ends were cut back, 7 bases at V and 11 bases at J, with 15 bases in the middle. Germline-derived CDR1 and CDR2 are SNHLY and FYNNEI. For the CDR3, the DNA is TGTGCCAGCATCGCAGGTTCCCGGCCACCCCTCCACTTT. This translates into CASIAGSRPPLHF.

The chain employs TRBV4-1 and TRBJ2-7, with D perhaps TRBD1 (6 bases). V lost 3 bases, J lost 5 bases, and 23 bases lay in between. The CDR3 has 17 amino acids. Germline V lookup: CDR1 MGHRA, CDR2 YSYEKL. The CDR3: CASSHAVTGTKPHEQYF. CDR3 nucleotide sequence: TGCGCCAGCAGCCATGCCGTCACCGGGACAAAACCCCACGAGCAGTACTTC.

The V and J genes are TRBV6-5 and TRBJ1-2; tentative D call: TRBD1 (6 bases). This CDR3 is 12 amino acids long. Per the germline V gene, CDR1 is MNHEY and CDR2 is SVGAGI. Trimming removed 6 bases from V and 7 bases from J, with 12 bases in between. The CDR3 loop is CASRRTVAGYTF. CDR3 DNA: TGTGCCAGCAGACGGACAGTTGCTGGCTACACCTTC.

This clone was seen only once. This CDR3 reads CASSGRVFTGELFF. CDR3 DNA: TGTGCCAGTAGCGGCAGGGTATTCACCGGGGAGCTGTTTTTT. The chain is built from TRBV19 and TRBJ2-2; D is perhaps TRBD1 (5 bases). V lost 6 bases, J lost 4 bases, and 12 bases lay in between. The CDR3 extends over 14 amino acids. CDR1 and CDR2 from the germline V gene are LNHDA and SQIVND (reference sequence).

The rearrangement links TRBV11-1 to TRBJ2-7; 7 bases agree with TRBD1. The germline gives CDR1 SGHAT, CDR2 FQDESV (reference sequence). The trim removed 2 bases at V and 6 bases at J, leaving 10 bases unmatched. The CDR3 sequence is 15 residues long. CDR3 coding DNA: TGTGCCAGCAGCTTAAGGACAGGCGTTGGTTTCGAGCAGTACTTC. Amino acids: CASSLRTGVGFEQYF.

This clone has only one observation. The chain employs TRBV29-1 and TRBJ1-4, with a weak D call TRBD1 (5 bases). This CDR3 spans 12 amino acids. The V and J ends lost 8 bases and 7 bases respectively, with 14 bases between them. From germline, CDR1 is SQVTM and CDR2 ANQGSEA. The CDR3 DNA reads TGCAGCCTCTTCAGGGAGGGTGAAAAACTGTTTTTT. Translated, it gives CSLFREGEKLFF.

V is TRBV6-5 and J is TRBJ1-5; 10 nucleotides align to TRBD1. J gave up 5 bases and V 5 bases, and 6 bases lay outside the gene matches. Germline V gene sequence: CDR1 MNHEY, CDR2 SVGAGI. CDR3 size: 15 residues. In DNA, the CDR3 is TGTGCCAGCAGTAGGACAGGGGGTGGGGATCAGCCCCAGCATTTT. Protein sequence: CASSRTGGGDQPQHF.

The chain joins TRBV6-6 to TRBJ2-7; tentatively, D is TRBD1 (6 bases). Germline values: CDR1 MNHNY, CDR2 SVGAGI (reference sequence). The CDR3 consists of 14 residues. V lost 0 bases, J lost 3 bases, and 9 bases lay in between. CDR3 loop: CASSYSGQRYEQYF. DNA for the CDR3: TGTGCCAGCAGTTACTCGGGACAACGCTACGAGCAGTACTTC.

CDR3 coding DNA: TGTGCCAGCCGGGTGTGGGCGGAGGGAGGAACCGGGGAGCTGTTTTTT. Translated, it gives CASRVWAEGGTGELFF. V gene TRBV27 combines with J gene TRBJ2-2; D is perhaps TRBD2 (6 bases). The germline V gene encodes CDR1 MNHEY and CDR2 SMNVEV (reference sequence). With 8 bases removed from V and 5 bases from J, the gap between germline ends came to 21 bases. The length of the CDR3 is 16 residues.

This chain connects TRBV6-5 to TRBJ1-2, with D perhaps TRBD1 (6 bases). Germline loops: CDR1 MNHEY, CDR2 SVGAGI. The V and J ends lost 11 bases and 8 bases respectively, with 12 bases between them. This CDR3 region has 10 residues. The CDR3 protein is CAAGERGYTF. The CDR3 DNA reads as TGTGCCGCAGGGGAGCGAGGCTACACCTTC.

The table lists this clone with a few counts. The chain couples TRBV30 to TRBJ2-1, with D possibly matching TRBD2 (5 bases). The CDR3 consists of 14 residues. Trimming removed 3 bases at V and 2 bases at J, with 11 bases between. The germline V gene has CDR1 GTSNPN and CDR2 SVGIG (reference sequence). The CDR3: CAWRKADTYNEQFF. The CDR3 DNA sequence: TGTGCCTGGAGGAAAGCGGATACCTACAATGAGCAGTTCTTC.

V is TRBV2 and J is TRBJ2-5, with TRBD2 identical over 11 bases. CDR3 length equals 14 residues. Germline lookup yields CDR1 SNHLY and CDR2 FYNNEI. V shed 6 bases, J shed 2 bases, and the junction held 2 bases outside the gene matches. CDR3 amino acids: CASSGTSGQETQYF. The CDR3, as DNA: TGTGCCAGCAGCGGGACTAGCGGTCAAGAGACCCAGTACTTC.

CDR3 amino acids: CASSVTAWGGDTGELFF. In nucleotides, the CDR3 is TGTGCCAGCAGTGTTACAGCCTGGGGCGGGGACACCGGGGAGCTGTTTTTT. This chain joins TRBV6-4 and TRBJ2-2, with D perhaps matching TRBD2 (6 bases). CDR3 size: 17 residues. Between the trimmed V and J ends, which lost 4 bases and 3 bases, there was a span of 18 bases. Germline V CDR1 and CDR2: MRHNA, SNTAGT.

The chain is built from TRBV3-1 (or the pseudogene TRBV3-2) and TRBJ2-7, with 10 bases matching TRBD1. Germline values: CDR1 LGHDT, CDR2 YNNKEL (reference sequence). V was pared by 4 bases and J by 7 bases, with 7 bases of the junction left unmatched. The CDR3 contains 14 residues. This chain's CDR3 is CASSLGTGDREQYF. For the CDR3, the DNA is TGTGCCAGCAGCCTCGGGACAGGGGATAGGGAGCAGTACTTC.

V and J are TRBV5-1 and TRBJ2-5; D might be TRBD1 (8 bases). CDR3 size: 15 residues. Germline values: CDR1 SGHRS, CDR2 YFSETQ. Trimming stripped 4 bases from V and 4 bases from J, with 17 bases between. CDR3 sequence: CASSTGQGGVETQYF. As DNA, the CDR3 is TGCGCCAGCAGCACCGGACAGGGAGGGGTAGAGACCCAGTACTTC.

The J gene is TRBJ1-4, the V gene TRBV7-6, with D tentatively TRBD1 (5 bases). This CDR3 contains 14 residues. V was trimmed by 4 bases and J by 8 bases, leaving 14 bases between them. Looked up from germline, CDR1 is SGHVS and CDR2 is FNYEAQ. This CDR3 is CASSWGGKTEKLFF. DNA of the CDR3: TGTGCCAGCAGCTGGGGCGGAAAAACAGAAAAACTGTTTTTT.